This T cell receptor beta chain is from a study of radiotherapy plus CTLA-4 blockade in lung cancer. Study summary: Objective response rate was 18%; disease control rate, less than 40%.

Focal radiation was given together with CTLA-4 blockade (ipilimumab) to patients with chemo-refractory metastatic non-small-cell lung cancer. The assay was immunoSEQ multiplex PCR, and TCRdb's table has in-frame clones only and misses some. Here the sample spans approximately 57,000 clones, about 80% being singletons. General observations from the study: In blood, early T cell clone dynamics reportedly predicted response best, together with interferon-beta. Among blood TCR repertoires after radiotherapy plus ipilimumab, tumor-derived clones expanded.

V lost 5 bases and J lost 5; bases outside the gene matches: 6. The germline CDR1 and CDR2 sequences are SNHLY and FYNNEI. There are 13 residues in the CDR3. Comments on this clone: Its antigen is not known.

This sample comprised peripheral blood, obtained from a patient treated with radiotherapy plus ipilimumab. The chain couples TRBV2 to TRBJ2-7; 7 nucleotides match TRBD1. The TCR originated in a human donor with non-small cell lung cancer whose response to radiotherapy plus ipilimumab could not be evaluated. CDR3 residues: CASSSQGVNEQYF. The CDR3 nucleotides read TGTGCCAGCAGTTCCCAGGGGGTCAACGAGCAGTACTTC.